These 29 T cell receptor beta chains were all obtained from the same sample, sequenced in a study of early T cells in non-severe SARS-CoV-2 infection. MiXCR, applied by TCRdb to the 5' RACE reads, yields one record per CDR3 protein. The repertoire holds approximately 60,000 distinct CDR3 sequences, less than 9.5% seen once, with about an eighth in the top ten. The sample consisted of whole blood, taken at baseline. Source of these receptors: an adult who was a healthcare worker with PCR-confirmed SARS-CoV-2 infection or an uninfected control (not recorded which).

The chain employs TRBV3-1 and TRBJ2-1, with D possibly being TRBD2 (6 bases). The CDR3 has 16 residues. Trimming removed 4 bases at V and 0 bases at J, with 13 bases between. Germline V gene lookup returns CDR1 LGHDT and CDR2 YNNKEL (reference sequence). CDR3 amino acids: CASSPLAGSSYNEQFF. Here the CDR3 DNA reads TGTGCCAGCAGCCCCCTGGCGGGGAGCTCCTACAATGAGCAGTTCTTC.

There are a few counts of this clonotype. V gene TRBV10-3 combines with J gene TRBJ2-3; D is unclear. Germline CDR1 and CDR2: ENHRY and SYGVKD. V lost 6 bases to trimming and J lost 1 base, with 5 bases between them. This CDR3 comprises 12 residues. The CDR3 DNA sequence: TGTGCCATCAGGGGCGGCACAGATACGCAGTATTTT. This codes for CAIRGGTDTQYF.

With regard to this clonotype: Given a much more abundant clone one base away, this may be a read error. This rearrangement joins TRBV7-9 to TRBJ2-5; a possible D gene is TRBD1 (6 bases). The CDR3 extends over 16 amino acids. The V end lost 9 bases, the J end lost 4 bases, and 24 bases lay between the germline ends. Germline CDR1 reads SEHNR; CDR2 reads FQNEAQ (reference sequence). The CDR3 region has the DNA TGTGCCAGAAGCGGACGCGCCGGGACATTCGGAGAGACCCAGTACTTC. Residues: CARSGRAGTFGETQYF.

The rearrangement uses TRBV6-2 or TRBV6-3 and TRBJ2-7; maybe TRBD1 (6 bases). This CDR3 comprises 14 residues. The germline gives CDR1 MNHEY, CDR2 SVGEGT. V dropped 2 bases and J dropped 2 bases, with 10 bases sitting between them. In nucleotides, the CDR3 is TGTGCCAGCAGTTACGGGAACAGGGCCTACGAGCAGTACTTC. Amino acid sequence: CASSYGNRAYEQYF.

This clonotype appeared many times. The chain employs TRBV5-1 and TRBJ1-2; 7 nucleotides match TRBD1. The CDR3 is 15 amino acids. Germline CDR1 and CDR2: SGHRS and YFSETQ. J gave up 8 bases and V 1 base, and 11 bases lay outside the gene matches. This CDR3 reads CASSLSTTGVKGYTF. CDR3 nucleotide sequence: TGCGCCAGCAGCTTGAGCACTACAGGGGTTAAGGGCTACACCTTC.

The table lists this clonotype with many counts. The chain has TRBV29-1 and TRBJ2-1; 7 bases map to TRBD1. Trimming removed 4 bases from V and 1 base from J; junction bases left unmatched: 10. In germline, CDR1 is SQVTM, CDR2 ANQGSEA. This CDR3 region has 16 residues. CDR3 region: CSVGQGQPRSYNEQFF. Written as DNA, the CDR3 is TGCAGCGTTGGCCAGGGACAGCCGAGGTCCTACAATGAGCAGTTCTTC.

This clonotype appeared many times. The CDR3 DNA follows: TGTGCCAGCAGCTTGGGGGACAGGGACACCGGGGAGCTGTTTTTT. It encodes CASSLGDRDTGELFF. V usage is TRBV7-3 and J usage is TRBJ2-2, with TRBD1 matching over 9 bases. CDR1 and CDR2 from the germline V gene are SGHTA and FQGTGA. V was clipped by 3 bases and J by 3 bases; unmatched bases: 2. The CDR3 has 15 residues.

The sample holds many counts of this clonotype. This chain links TRBV27 with TRBJ1-6, with TRBD1 matching over 8 bases. CDR1 and CDR2 (germline): MNHEY, SMNVEV (reference sequence). V was pared by 5 bases and J by 9 bases, with 9 bases of the junction left unmatched. This CDR3 comprises 15 residues. CDR3 in DNA: TGTGCCAGCAGTCCGGGGACAGGTGGGGCTTCACCCCTCCACTTT. Amino acid sequence: CASSPGTGGASPLHF.

The V call is TRBV4-2, the J call TRBJ2-7; unclear D gene. Per germline, CDR1 LGHNA and CDR2 YNFKEQ. V shed 2 bases and J shed 5 bases, with 4 bases lying between them. The CDR3 length is 11 residues. The CDR3 coding sequence is TGTGCCAGCAGCCAACAAGACGAGCAGTACTTC. The encoded protein is CASSQQDEQYF.

This clonotype was counted a few times. CDR3 coding DNA: TGCAGCGTGGGGGGGACAGCTTCTAACTATGGCTACACCTTC. Translation: CSVGGTASNYGYTF. The V call is TRBV29-1, the J call TRBJ1-2; 7 nucleotides agree with TRBD1. Germline V CDR1 and CDR2: SQVTM, ANQGSEA. V dropped 6 bases and J dropped 0; count of bases not matched to a gene: 7. CDR3 length: 14 amino acids.

The V call is TRBV11-2, the J call TRBJ2-3; the D gene is possibly TRBD2 (5 bases). Germline lookup yields CDR1 SGHAT and CDR2 FQNNGV. The length of the CDR3 is 12 residues. The V end lost 1 base, the J end lost 8 bases, and 7 bases lay between the germline ends. In DNA form, the CDR3 reads TGTGCCAGCAGCTTAGTAGCGAGTACGCAGTATTTT. Encoded protein: CASSLVASTQYF.

This clonotype was detected many times. V gene TRBV29-1 combines with J gene TRBJ1-5; possibly TRBD1 for D (5 bases). Germline V CDR1 and CDR2: SQVTM, ANQGSEA. With 7 bases removed from V and 2 bases from J, the gap between germline ends came to 15 bases. This CDR3 contains 14 residues. CDR3 coding DNA: TGCAGCGCCCAGTGGGGCGGCGGCAATCAGCCCCAGCATTTT. Its protein product is CSAQWGGGNQPQHF.

A few counts support this clonotype. The J gene is TRBJ2-3, the V gene TRBV10-3; D perhaps matches TRBD2 (7 bases). Germline lookup yields CDR1 ENHRY and CDR2 SYGVKD. Trimming took off 8 bases at V and 0 bases at J, with 9 bases between the two ends. CDR3 length equals 13 residues. The CDR3 DNA is TGTGCCATCGGGGGGGCTAGCACAGATACGCAGTATTTT. Protein product: CAIGGASTDTQYF.

This clonotype has more than one count but fewer than ten. The chain couples TRBV5-1 to TRBJ1-1; no reliable D call. Germline loops: CDR1 SGHRS, CDR2 YFSETQ. There are 14 residues in the CDR3. Trimming took off 0 bases at V and 3 bases at J, with 9 bases between the two ends. The CDR3, as DNA: TGCGCCAGCAGCTTGGCCGAGAGGTACACTGAAGCTTTCTTT. Its protein is CASSLAERYTEAFF.

This clonotype came up a few times. The rearrangement links TRBV11-2 to TRBJ2-5; perhaps TRBD1 as D (6 bases). Germline values: CDR1 SGHAT, CDR2 FQNNGV. V lost 1 base and J 5 bases, leaving 14 bases between the germline ends. The CDR3 is 15 amino acids. The CDR3 reads CASSLANRDVETQYF. The CDR3, as DNA: TGTGCCAGCAGCTTAGCTAACAGGGACGTCGAGACCCAGTACTTC.

This chain links TRBV20-1 with TRBJ2-1; 8 bases fit TRBD1. Germline values: CDR1 DFQATT, CDR2 SNEGSKA (reference sequence). This CDR3 has 14 residues. V dropped 2 bases and J dropped 10; count of bases not matched to a gene: 10. CDR3: CSARPITGGGEQFF. As DNA, the CDR3 is TGCAGTGCTAGACCGATCACAGGGGGTGGAGAGCAGTTCTTC.

V is TRBV12-3 or TRBV12-4 and J is TRBJ1-1; 9 nucleotides align to TRBD1. V dropped 1 base and J dropped 6; count of bases not matched to a gene: 6. The CDR3 is 15 amino acids. Written as DNA, the CDR3 is TGTGCCAGCAGTTTAGTTTCGGGACAGGGTGCTGAAGCTTTCTTT. It specifies CASSLVSGQGAEAFF.

V is TRBV11-1 and J is TRBJ2-1; 8 nucleotides line up with TRBD1. Unmatched junction bases numbered 18, after V lost 5 bases and J lost 0 bases. The CDR3 is 20 amino acids. Germline V lookup: CDR1 SGHAT, CDR2 FQDESV (reference sequence). The CDR3 sequence: CASSLKTGVVKSSSYNEQFF. The CDR3 DNA follows: TGTGCCAGCAGCCTCAAGACAGGGGTGGTAAAATCCAGCTCCTACAATGAGCAGTTCTTC. The complete variable domain, with remaining parts taken from reference TRBV11-1 and TRBJ2-1, reads EAEVAQSPRYKITEKSQAVAFWCDPISGHATLYWYRQILGQGPELLVQFQDESVVDDSQLPKDRFSAERLKGVDSTLKIQPAELGDSAMYLCASSLKTGVVKSSSYNEQFFGPGTRLTVL.

This chain links TRBV5-1 with TRBJ2-3; D ambiguous. This CDR3 spans 12 amino acids. The germline V and J ends were trimmed by 0 bases and 5 bases, with 4 bases remaining between them. Germline V lookup: CDR1 SGHRS, CDR2 YFSETQ. In nucleotides, the CDR3 is TGCGCCAGCAGCTTGGATGAAGATACGCAGTATTTT. This codes for CASSLDEDTQYF.

The V call is TRBV7-3, the J call TRBJ1-1, with a tentative D call TRBD1 (5 bases). CDR1 is SGHTA, CDR2 FQGTGA, per germline. V lost 5 bases, J lost 4 bases, and 17 bases lay in between. The CDR3 spans 15 residues. The CDR3 DNA follows: TGTGCCAGCAGCCTGCAGGGTATTGGACGCACTGAAGCTTTCTTT. Translation gives CASSLQGIGRTEAFF.

This clonotype was recorded at least ten times. The chain links TRBV30 to TRBJ2-1; D gene uncertain. CDR3 size: 13 residues. Germline lookup yields CDR1 GTSNPN and CDR2 SVGIG (reference sequence). V was cut by 1 base and J by 11 bases, with 15 bases left in between. CDR3 in amino acids: CAWSDSGGSKQFF. In DNA, the CDR3 is TGTGCCTGGAGTGATTCGGGCGGATCGAAGCAGTTCTTC.

On this clonotype itself: The junction and the germline gene differ at one end; a read error may be behind it. This rearrangement joins TRBV20-1 to TRBJ2-5, with D perhaps given as TRBD1 or TRBD2 (5 bases each). Germline loops: CDR1 DFQATT, CDR2 SNEGSKA (reference sequence). The CDR3 covers 15 residues. CDR3 nucleotides: TGCAGTGCTAGAGGGGCGAGGGACGTCCAAGAAACCCAGTACTTC. The encoded protein is CSARGARDVQETQYF.

The chain is built from TRBV7-2 and TRBJ2-5; the match to TRBD1 covers 7 bases. Germline V gene lookup returns CDR1 SGHTA and CDR2 FQGNSA. There are 15 residues in the CDR3. The junction had 9 bases not matched to a gene; V was cut back by 3 bases and J by 5 bases. The CDR3 DNA follows: TGTGCCAGCAGCTTTACCCCACAGGGGTGGGAGACCCAGTACTTC. Translating it yields CASSFTPQGWETQYF.

J is TRBJ2-1 and V is TRBV6-5; TRBD2 might be the D (6 bases). The CDR3 extends over 15 amino acids. The germline V gene has CDR1 MNHEY and CDR2 SVGAGI. V was pared by 0 bases and J by 6 bases, with 12 bases between. The CDR3 region is CASSYSPDYVNEQFF. CDR3 coding DNA: TGTGCCAGCAGTTACTCCCCGGACTACGTCAATGAGCAGTTCTTC.

This clonotype occurred many times. The V gene is TRBV27, the J gene TRBJ2-5, with unresolved D. Per the germline V gene, CDR1 is MNHEY and CDR2 is SMNVEV (reference sequence). The CDR3 loop spans 13 amino acids. V dropped 0 bases and J dropped 2 bases, with 4 bases sitting between them. CDR3 in amino acids: CASSLSGQETQYF. CDR3 bases: TGTGCCAGCAGTTTATCGGGACAAGAGACCCAGTACTTC.

This chain uses TRBV7-2 with TRBJ1-2; D remains ambiguous. Germline lookup yields CDR1 SGHTA and CDR2 FQGNSA. The V gene lost 6 bases and the J gene lost 4 bases, with 6 bases spanning the gap. CDR3 length: 11 amino acids. CDR3 sequence reads: CASRVLYGYTF. The CDR3 DNA follows: TGTGCCAGCAGGGTCCTCTATGGCTACACCTTC.

This sequence joins TRBV20-1 and TRBJ2-7; D call uncertain. The CDR3 length is 11 residues. Germline lookup yields CDR1 DFQATT and CDR2 SNEGSKA (reference sequence). The V end was cut by 6 bases, the J end by 6 bases, with 12 bases between. The DNA for the CDR3 is TGCAGTGCCAACCGTGAGCCCGAGCAGTACTTC. Protein sequence: CSANREPEQYF.

This clonotype showed up just once. The CDR3 DNA follows: TGCGCCAGCAGCCCGGCTTCAGGGAACTATGGCTACACCTTC. As protein: CASSPASGNYGYTF. V usage is TRBV5-1 and J usage is TRBJ1-2; D perhaps matches TRBD1 (5 bases). This CDR3 is 14 amino acids long. From germline, CDR1 is SGHRS and CDR2 YFSETQ. V was cut by 4 bases and J by 2 bases, with 12 bases left in between.

This chain joins TRBV29-1 and TRBJ2-5; 9 bases map to TRBD2. The CDR3 is 14 amino acids. The ends lost 4 bases at V and 4 bases at J; junction bases unmatched: 7. Germline-derived CDR1 and CDR2 are SQVTM and ANQGSEA. The CDR3 region has the DNA TGCAGCGTTGGTGCGGGAGGGCTCGGAGAGACCCAGTACTTC. Translating gives CSVGAGGLGETQYF.